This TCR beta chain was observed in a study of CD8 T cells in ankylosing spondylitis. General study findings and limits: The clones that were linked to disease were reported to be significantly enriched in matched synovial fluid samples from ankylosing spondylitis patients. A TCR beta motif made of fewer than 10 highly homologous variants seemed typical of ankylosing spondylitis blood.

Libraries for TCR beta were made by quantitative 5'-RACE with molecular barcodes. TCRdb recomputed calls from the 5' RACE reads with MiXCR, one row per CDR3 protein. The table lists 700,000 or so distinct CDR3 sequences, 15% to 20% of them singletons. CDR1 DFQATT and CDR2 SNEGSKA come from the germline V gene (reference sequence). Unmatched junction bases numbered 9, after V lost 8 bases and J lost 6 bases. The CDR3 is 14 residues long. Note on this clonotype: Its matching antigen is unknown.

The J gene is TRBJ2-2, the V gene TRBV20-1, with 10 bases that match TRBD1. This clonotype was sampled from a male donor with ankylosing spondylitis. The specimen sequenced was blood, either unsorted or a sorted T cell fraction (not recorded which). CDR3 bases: TGCAGTATCCGGACAGGGGGTTCTTCCGGGGAGCTGTTTTTT. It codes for CSIRTGGSSGELFF.